This TCR beta chain was found in a study of regulatory T cells in long-lasting Graves disease. Arm-PCR of CDR3 regions with iRepertoire HTBI primers generated TCR beta libraries. Via MiXCR, TCRdb re-called the multiplex PCR reads, giving one row per CDR3 protein. The sample yields over 650,000 distinct CDR3 sequences, approximately 29% seen once. The time point is: persistent/refractory GD, antithyroid drugs over 5 years with positive TRAb. The TCR library was made from RNA that had been extracted from PBMCs in TRIzol. This clonotype was recorded at least ten times. The receptor comes from a female donor with Graves disease. This sample comprised peripheral blood mononuclear cells (PBMCs), obtained when the disease was refractory, from a patient treated with antithyroid drugs.

CDR3 coding DNA: TGTGCCAGCAGTGAAGCAGTGCGGGCGCCCCGCCGAGAGACCCAGTACTTC. This sequence encodes CASSEAVRAPRRETQYF. The chain combines TRBV6-1 with TRBJ2-5, with a tentative D call TRBD2 (5 bases). CDR1 is MNHNS and CDR2 is SASEGT in the germline V gene. With 0 bases removed from V and 4 bases from J, the gap between germline ends came to 18 bases. This CDR3 is 17 amino acids long.